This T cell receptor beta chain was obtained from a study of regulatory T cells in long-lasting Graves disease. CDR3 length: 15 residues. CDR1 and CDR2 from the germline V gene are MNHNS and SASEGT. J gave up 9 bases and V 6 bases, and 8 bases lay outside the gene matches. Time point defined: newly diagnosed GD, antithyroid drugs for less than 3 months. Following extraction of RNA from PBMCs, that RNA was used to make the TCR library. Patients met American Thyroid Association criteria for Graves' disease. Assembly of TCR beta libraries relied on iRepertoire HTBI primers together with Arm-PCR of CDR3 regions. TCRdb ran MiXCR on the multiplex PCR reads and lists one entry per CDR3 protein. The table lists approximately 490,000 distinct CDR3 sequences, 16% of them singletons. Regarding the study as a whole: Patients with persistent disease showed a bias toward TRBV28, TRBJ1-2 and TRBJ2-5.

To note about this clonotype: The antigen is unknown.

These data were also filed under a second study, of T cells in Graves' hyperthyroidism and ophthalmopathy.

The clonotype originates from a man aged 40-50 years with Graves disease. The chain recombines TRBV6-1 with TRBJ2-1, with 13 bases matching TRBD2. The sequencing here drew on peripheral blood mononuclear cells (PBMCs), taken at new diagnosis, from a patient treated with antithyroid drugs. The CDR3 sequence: CASSGLAGVSREQFF. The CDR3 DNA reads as TGTGCCAGCAGCGGACTAGCGGGAGTTAGTCGTGAGCAGTTCTTC.